This entry is about one T cell receptor (beta chain). This CDR3 is built from 13 residues. Trimming took off 0 bases at V and 1 base at J, with 3 bases between the two ends. Germline values: CDR1 SGHDN, CDR2 FVKESK. These data belong to a study of blood T cell repertoires in COVID-19. The wider study: T cells, B-cell-depleted T cells, or PBMCs supplied cDNA or gDNA.

Assay used: immunoSEQ multiplex PCR; TCRdb lists only in-frame clones, some missing. The sample shows roughly 300,000 clones, 88% of them seen only once. The TCR sequence derives from a man aged 18 to 29 with active or convalescent COVID-19. What was sequenced was peripheral blood. The J gene is TRBJ1-1, the V gene TRBV14; D gene uncertain. The CDR3 region is CASSQDQNTEAFF. DNA for the CDR3: TGTGCCAGCAGCCAAGACCAGAACACTGAAGCTTTCTTT.